This TCR beta chain was profiled in a study of T cell responses to AZD1222 COVID-19 vaccine. Study outcomes and limitations: Repertoire collection took place solely once the T cell response had peaked. Regions left unmutated in variants are reportedly the target of nearly half of spike-specific TCRs.

Comments on this clone: Its antigen is undetermined.

Using immunoSEQ multiplex PCR, the repertoire was profiled, and TCRdb retains in-frame clones only, with some absent. Of over 120,000 clones in the sample, nearly 90% were seen once. V lost 1 base, J lost 5 bases, and 10 bases stayed unmatched. Per the germline V gene, CDR1 is MDHEN and CDR2 is SYDVKM. CDR3 size: 16 residues. This specimen consisted of peripheral blood, obtained 28 days after the second dose of the MenACWY control vaccine. The TCR was taken from an adult who received the MenACWY meningococcal vaccine as a control. V gene TRBV28 combines with J gene TRBJ2-7, with TRBD1 matching 8 bases. The CDR3 here is CASSLSPTGVKHEQYF. The CDR3 region has the DNA TGTGCCAGCAGTTTATCCCCGACAGGGGTGAAGCACGAGCAGTACTTC.